These T cell receptor beta chains were read from a single sample in a study of blood T cell repertoires in COVID-19. Here immunoSEQ multiplex PCR was the method, and the copy in TCRdb shows in-frame clones only, minus some. The sample consists of roughly 250,000 clones, around 84% of them appearing once. The material sequenced was PBMCs or T cells enriched from blood (not recorded which). The receptors derive from a woman between 50 and 59 years old who had recovered from COVID-19. The CDR3 runs from the conserved cysteine through the conserved F or W. D genes are given only for firm matches. Rows may omit the clone size; those that give it use once, few, many or a size class.

v_gene	d_gene	abundance	j_gene	CDR3nt	CDR3aa
TRBV12-3/TRBV12-4	NA	NA	TRBJ1-1	TGTGCCAGCAGTATAGGGCGGACAGCTGAAGCTTTCTTT	CASSIGRTAEAFF
TRBV4-2	NA	NA	TRBJ2-3	TGTGCCAGCAGCCAAGATTCTAGTCCGCAGTATTTT	CASSQDSSPQYF
TRBV19	NA	NA	TRBJ2-7	TGTGCCAGTAGTAGCGAGTACGAGCAGTACTTC	CASSSEYEQYF
TRBV14	NA	NA	TRBJ2-3	TGTGCCAGCAGCCCTACTAGCACGAATACGCAGTATTTT	CASSPTSTNTQYF
TRBV29-1	TRBD2	NA	TRBJ2-7	TGCAGCGTTGAAGATGACGGAATAGCGGGCTTTACCTACGAGCAGTACTTC	CSVEDDGIAGFTYEQYF
TRBV6-1	NA	NA	TRBJ2-7	TGTGCCAGCAGTGACGTCTACGAGCAGTACTTC	CASSDVYEQYF
TRBV3-1/TRBV3-2	NA	NA	TRBJ1-1	TGTGCCAGCAGCCAAGCGGCGGTCACTGAAGCTTTCTTT	CASSQAAVTEAFF
TRBV6-1	NA	NA	TRBJ2-7	TGTGCCAGCAGTGAAGCTTCCGTCTACGAGCAGTACTTC	CASSEASVYEQYF
TRBV21-1	NA	NA	TRBJ2-3	TGTGCCAGCAGCAAAGTGCGGACTAGCGGGATTACATCTAGCACAGATACGCAGTATTTT	CASSKVRTSGITSSTDTQYF
TRBV28	TRBD2	NA	TRBJ2-7	TGTGCCAGCAGTTACCGGACTAGCGGGAACTACGAGCAGTACTTC	CASSYRTSGNYEQYF
TRBV27	NA	NA	TRBJ2-7	TGTGCCAGCAGTTTAGGGTTAGCCGCCCACGAGCAGTACTTC	CASSLGLAAHEQYF
TRBV4-1	NA	NA	TRBJ2-1	TGCGCCAGCAGCCAAGCGGGAAAGGAGCAGTTCTTC	CASSQAGKEQFF
TRBV3-1/TRBV3-2	NA	NA	TRBJ2-7	TGTGCCAGCAGCCAAGATAGAGGCCCGGGGAGCTCCTACGAGCAGTACTTC	CASSQDRGPGSSYEQYF
TRBV18	NA	NA	TRBJ2-3	TGTGCCAGCTCACCATATATAGCGGCGAGCACAGATACGCAGTATTTT	CASSPYIAASTDTQYF
TRBV4-1	TRBD1	NA	TRBJ1-6	TGCGCCAGCAGCCAAGGACAGGGTTTGAATTCACCCCTCCACTTT	CASSQGQGLNSPLHF
TRBV28	TRBD1	NA	TRBJ1-6	TGTGCCAGCAGTCTTTGGACAGGGACCCTAAATAATTCACCCCTCCACTTT	CASSLWTGTLNNSPLHF
TRBV18	TRBD1	NA	TRBJ1-1	TGTGCCAGCTCCCCGACAGGGGGCGGGGGTTGGACTGAAGCTTTCTTT	CASSPTGGGGWTEAFF
TRBV28	NA	NA	TRBJ1-5	TGTGCCAGCAGTTTACGGGACCCGCGGAGGGACAATCAGCCCCAGCATTTT	CASSLRDPRRDNQPQHF
TRBV9	NA	NA	TRBJ2-3	TGTGCCAGCAGCGTAGAGAAGCGACCCCGCCGGACAGATACGCAGTATTTT	CASSVEKRPRRTDTQYF
TRBV11-1	NA	few	TRBJ2-1	TGTGCCAGCAAAAGGCAGGGTTGGAATGAGCAGTTCTTC	CASKRQGWNEQFF
TRBV21-1	NA	NA	TRBJ2-2	TGTGCCAGCAGCAAAGAGTCCACTAGCGGGATGAAGAACACCGGGGAGCTGTTTTTT	CASSKESTSGMKNTGELFF
TRBV7-3	NA	once	TRBJ2-7	TGTGCCAGCAGCTTAGGCCCCTCCAACTCCTACGAGCAGTACTTC	CASSLGPSNSYEQYF
TRBV7-2	TRBD1	NA	TRBJ2-6	TGTGCCAGCAGCTCCAGGGGGCAGTCTGGGGCCAACGTCCTGACTTTC	CASSSRGQSGANVLTF
TRBV9	NA	NA	TRBJ2-5	TGTGCCAGCAGCGTAATGACAGAAGAGACCCAGTACTTC	CASSVMTEETQYF
TRBV19	NA	once	TRBJ1-4	TGTGCCAGTAGTATCATAGCTGCAACTAATGAAAAACTGTTTTTT	CASSIIAATNEKLFF
TRBV29-1	NA	NA	TRBJ1-5	TGCAGCGCCCTGACGGGTGATCAGCCCCAGCATTTT	CSALTGDQPQHF
TRBV28	TRBD1	NA	TRBJ2-7	TGTGCCAGCAGGACAGGGGGCCCCTACGAGCAGTACTTC	CASRTGGPYEQYF
TRBV6-5	TRBD1	many	TRBJ1-5	TGTGCCAGCAGTATACGGACAGGGGGCGATCAGCCCCAGCATTTT	CASSIRTGGDQPQHF
TRBV5-1	TRBD1	NA	TRBJ1-2	TGCGCCAGCAGCTTGGGGGACAGGGGTGTTCTCTATGGCTACACCTTC	CASSLGDRGVLYGYTF
TRBV5-1	NA	NA	TRBJ1-5	TGCGCCAGCAGCTTGGACCCATGGGGGGATCAGCCCCAGCATTTT	CASSLDPWGDQPQHF
TRBV7-9	TRBD2	NA	TRBJ2-5	TGTGCCAGCAGCCTCCCGGCGGGGGGGCACGAGACCCAGTACTTC	CASSLPAGGHETQYF
TRBV10-3	TRBD1	few	TRBJ1-1	TGTGCCATATTGGACAGGGTGCGGGATGAAGCTTTCTTT	CAILDRVRDEAFF
TRBV11-2	NA	once	TRBJ2-7	TGTGCCAGCAGCAGTAAGGGGTGGGAGCAGTACTTC	CASSSKGWEQYF
TRBV9	NA	NA	TRBJ1-4	TGTGCCAGCAGCTCCGGCGGCATTAATGAAAAACTGTTTTTT	CASSSGGINEKLFF
TRBV30	TRBD1	once	TRBJ1-1	TGTGCCTGGAGGCCTACAGGGGGCCCCACTGAAGCTTTCTTT	CAWRPTGGPTEAFF
TRBV25-1	NA	few	TRBJ1-2	TGTGCCAGCAGTGACCCTCGAGACCGGGATGGCTACACCTTC	CASSDPRDRDGYTF
TRBV29-1	NA	NA	TRBJ1-1	TGCAGCGTTGGTATTGGGGGGGGCACTGAAGCTTTCTTT	CSVGIGGGTEAFF
TRBV18	NA	once	TRBJ1-1	TGTGCCAGCTCACCAAATATTAGGGAGGGTGAAGCTTTCTTT	CASSPNIREGEAFF
TRBV6-5	TRBD1	NA	TRBJ1-6	TGTGCCAGCAGCCAGACAGGGGCGTATTCACCCCTCCACTTT	CASSQTGAYSPLHF
TRBV30	TRBD1	NA	TRBJ2-1	TGTGCCTGGAGCTCTATGACAGGGGAAGTCTACAATGAGCAGTTCTTC	CAWSSMTGEVYNEQFF
TRBV2	NA	NA	TRBJ2-2	TGTGCCAGCAACACAGGTACCGGGGAGCTGTTTTTT	CASNTGTGELFF
TRBV20-1	NA	once	TRBJ1-2	TGCAGTGCTAGTGCCAGGGCGTTTGCGCATGGCTACACCTTC	CSASARAFAHGYTF
TRBV4-1	TRBD2	NA	TRBJ2-5	TGCGCCAGCAGCCGGGGACTAGCGGGAATCGAGACCCAGTACTTC	CASSRGLAGIETQYF
TRBV14	TRBD2	NA	TRBJ2-1	TGTGCCAGCAGCCAAGTGTCACTAGCGGGTGAGCAGTTCTTC	CASSQVSLAGEQFF
TRBV12-3/TRBV12-4	TRBD1	NA	TRBJ1-1	TGTGCCAGCAGCTCTACAGGGGCTAGGGAAGCTTTCTTT	CASSSTGAREAFF
TRBV2	TRBD1	once	TRBJ2-7	TGTGCCAGCAGGACAGACAGGGGACAAACCTACGAGCAGTACTTC	CASRTDRGQTYEQYF
TRBV11-2	TRBD2	NA	TRBJ2-1	TGTGCCAGCAGCTTAGATCCACTAGCGGGACGCAACTCCTACAATGAGCAGTTCTTC	CASSLDPLAGRNSYNEQFF
TRBV5-6	TRBD2	NA	TRBJ2-3	TGTGCCAGCAGCTTTGGACTAGCGGGGGTTGGCACAGATACGCAGTATTTT	CASSFGLAGVGTDTQYF
TRBV7-2	TRBD1	few	TRBJ2-1	TGTGCCAGCAGCTTCGACAGGGGGAGGAATGAGCAGTTCTTC	CASSFDRGRNEQFF